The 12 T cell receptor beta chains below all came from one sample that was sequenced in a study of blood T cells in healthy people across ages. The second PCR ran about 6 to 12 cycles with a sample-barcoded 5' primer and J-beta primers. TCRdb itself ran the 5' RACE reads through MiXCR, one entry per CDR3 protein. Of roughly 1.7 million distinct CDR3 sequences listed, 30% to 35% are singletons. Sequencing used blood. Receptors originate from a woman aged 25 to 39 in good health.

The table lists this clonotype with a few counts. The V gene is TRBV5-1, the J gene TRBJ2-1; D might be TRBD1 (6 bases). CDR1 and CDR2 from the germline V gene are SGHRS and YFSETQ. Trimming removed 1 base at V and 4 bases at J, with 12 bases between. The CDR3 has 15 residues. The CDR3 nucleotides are TGCGCCAGCAGCTTGATTACAGGGATTTACAATGAGCAGTTCTTC. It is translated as CASSLITGIYNEQFF.

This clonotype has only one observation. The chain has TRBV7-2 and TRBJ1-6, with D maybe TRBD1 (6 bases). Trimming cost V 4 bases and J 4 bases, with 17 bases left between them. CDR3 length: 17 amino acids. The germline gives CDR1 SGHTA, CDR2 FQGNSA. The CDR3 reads CASSWGAVGPYNSPLHF. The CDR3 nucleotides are TGTGCCAGCAGCTGGGGGGCAGTGGGCCCTTATAATTCACCCCTCCACTTT.

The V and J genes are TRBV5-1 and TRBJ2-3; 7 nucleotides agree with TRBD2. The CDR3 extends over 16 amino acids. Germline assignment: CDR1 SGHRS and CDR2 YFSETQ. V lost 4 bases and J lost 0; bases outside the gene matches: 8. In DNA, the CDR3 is TGCGCCAGCAGCCATCCTAGCGGCCCTAGCACAGATACGCAGTATTTT. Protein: CASSHPSGPSTDTQYF. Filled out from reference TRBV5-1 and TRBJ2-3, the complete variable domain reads KAGVTQTPRYLIKTRGQQVTLSCSPISGHRSVSWYQQTPGQGLQFLFEYFSETQRNKGNFPGRFSGRQFSNSRSEMNVSTLELGDSALYLCASSHPSGPSTDTQYFGPGTRLTVL.

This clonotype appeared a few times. In DNA, the CDR3 is TGTGCCAGCAGCGTAGCCCCGGTCGGGGACAATGAGCAGTTCTTC. Translation: CASSVAPVGDNEQFF. The chain joins TRBV9 to TRBJ2-1; D possibly corresponds to TRBD2 (5 bases). There are 15 residues in the CDR3. CDR1 and CDR2 from the germline V gene are SGDLS and YYNGEE. Trimming took off 0 bases at V and 5 bases at J, with 12 bases between the two ends.

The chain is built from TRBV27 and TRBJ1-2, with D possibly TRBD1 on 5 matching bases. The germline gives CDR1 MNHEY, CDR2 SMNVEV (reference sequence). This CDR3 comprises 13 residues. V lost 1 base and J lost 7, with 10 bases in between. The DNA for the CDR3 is TGTGCCAGCAGTTTATACGGGACGGGTGGCTACACCTTC. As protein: CASSLYGTGGYTF.

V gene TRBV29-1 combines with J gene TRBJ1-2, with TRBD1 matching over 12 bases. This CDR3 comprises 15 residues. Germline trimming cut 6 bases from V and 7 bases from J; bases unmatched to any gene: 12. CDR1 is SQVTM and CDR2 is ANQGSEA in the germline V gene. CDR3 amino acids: CSVDPGQGAIGGYTF. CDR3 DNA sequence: TGCAGCGTAGACCCGGGACAGGGGGCAATCGGTGGCTACACCTTC.

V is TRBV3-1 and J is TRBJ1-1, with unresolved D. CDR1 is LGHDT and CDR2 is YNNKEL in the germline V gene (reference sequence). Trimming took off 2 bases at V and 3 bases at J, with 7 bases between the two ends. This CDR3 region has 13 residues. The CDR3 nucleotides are TGTGCCAGCAGCCAAATGATAGACACTGAAGCTTTCTTT. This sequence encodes CASSQMIDTEAFF.

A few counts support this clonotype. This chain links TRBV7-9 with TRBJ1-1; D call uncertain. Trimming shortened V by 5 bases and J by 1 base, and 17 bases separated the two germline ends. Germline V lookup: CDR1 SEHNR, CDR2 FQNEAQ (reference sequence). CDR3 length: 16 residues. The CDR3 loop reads CASSPRGNHSNTEAFF. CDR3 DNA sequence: TGTGCCAGCAGCCCCCGAGGAAACCATTCGAACACTGAAGCTTTCTTT.

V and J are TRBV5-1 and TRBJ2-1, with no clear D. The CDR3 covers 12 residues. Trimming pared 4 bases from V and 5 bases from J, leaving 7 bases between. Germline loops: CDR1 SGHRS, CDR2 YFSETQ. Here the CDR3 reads CASSVVHNEQFF. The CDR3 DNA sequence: TGCGCCAGCAGCGTTGTCCACAATGAGCAGTTCTTC.

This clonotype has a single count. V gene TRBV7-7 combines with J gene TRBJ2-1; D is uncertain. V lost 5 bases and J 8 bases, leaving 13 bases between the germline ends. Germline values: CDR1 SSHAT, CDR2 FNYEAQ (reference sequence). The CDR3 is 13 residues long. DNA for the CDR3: TGTGCCAGCAGCCTCTCTCCCGTCGATGAGCAGTTCTTC. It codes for CASSLSPVDEQFF.

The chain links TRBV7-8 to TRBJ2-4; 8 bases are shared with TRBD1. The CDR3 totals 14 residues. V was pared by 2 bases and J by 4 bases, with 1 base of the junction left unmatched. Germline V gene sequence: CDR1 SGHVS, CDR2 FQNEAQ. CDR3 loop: CASSLRDRKNIQYF. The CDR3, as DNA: TGTGCCAGCAGCTTAAGGGACAGGAAAAACATTCAGTACTTC.

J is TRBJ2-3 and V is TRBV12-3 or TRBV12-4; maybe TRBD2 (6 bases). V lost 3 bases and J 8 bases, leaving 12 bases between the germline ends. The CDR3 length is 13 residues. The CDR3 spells CASSLFAGSTQYF. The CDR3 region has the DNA TGTGCCAGCAGTTTGTTTGCGGGGTCTACGCAGTATTTT.